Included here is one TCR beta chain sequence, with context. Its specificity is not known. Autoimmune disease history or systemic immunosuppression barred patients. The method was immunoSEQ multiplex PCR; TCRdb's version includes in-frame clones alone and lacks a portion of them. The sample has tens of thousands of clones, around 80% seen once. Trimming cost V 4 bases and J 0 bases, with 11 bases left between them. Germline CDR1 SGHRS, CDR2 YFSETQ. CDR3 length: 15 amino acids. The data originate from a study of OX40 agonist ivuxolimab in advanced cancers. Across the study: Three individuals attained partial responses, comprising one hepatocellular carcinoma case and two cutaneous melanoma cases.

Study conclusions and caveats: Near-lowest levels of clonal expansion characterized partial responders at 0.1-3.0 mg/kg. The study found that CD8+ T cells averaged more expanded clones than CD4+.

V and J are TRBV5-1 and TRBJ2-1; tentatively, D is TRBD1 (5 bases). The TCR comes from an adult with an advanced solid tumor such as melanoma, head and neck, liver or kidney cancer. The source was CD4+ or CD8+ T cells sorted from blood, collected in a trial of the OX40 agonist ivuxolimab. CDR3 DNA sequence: TGCGCCAGCAGCCCCCAGGGCAGCTCCTACAATGAGCAGTTCTTC. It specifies CASSPQGSSYNEQFF.